This T cell receptor beta chain originates from a study of regulatory T cells in long-lasting Graves disease. Time point described: newly diagnosed GD, antithyroid drugs for less than 3 months. There was RNA extracted from PBMCs, and the TCR library was made from it. Building the TCR beta libraries relied on iRepertoire HTBI primers, and CDR3 regions underwent Arm-PCR. TCRdb re-analysed the multiplex PCR reads in MiXCR, keeping a single row per CDR3 protein. This sample carries about 350,000 distinct CDR3 sequences, over 15% of them seen once, and the ten largest clones take roughly 29%. Per the germline V gene, CDR1 is ENHRY and CDR2 is SYGVKD. The V segment lost 6 bases and the J segment 4 bases; nucleotides outside the gene matches: 6. The CDR3 consists of 14 residues. These data were also filed under a second study, of T cells in Graves' hyperthyroidism and ophthalmopathy. That work contributes: The model identified upcoming ophthalmopathy a median 6.5 months ahead of onset.

This specimen consisted of peripheral blood mononuclear cells (PBMCs), obtained at new diagnosis, from a patient treated with antithyroid drugs. The receptor was isolated from a man between 40 and 49 years old with Graves disease. V and J are TRBV10-3 and TRBJ2-1; TRBD1 matches 7 bases. The CDR3 bases are TGTGCCATCAGGGACAGGCTCCCTTACAATGAGCAGTTCTTC. It is translated as CAIRDRLPYNEQFF.